These T cell receptor beta chains were read from a single sample in a study of T cell responses to AZD1222 COVID-19 vaccine. The method was immunoSEQ multiplex PCR; TCRdb's version includes in-frame clones alone and lacks a portion of them. The sample records about 140,000 clones, about 93% being singletons. This specimen was peripheral blood, taken on day 0 of AZD1222 vaccination. The receptors were gathered from an adult in good health. Both conserved end residues are part of each CDR3. Fields, in order: clone size, J gene, V gene, CDR3 protein. Only part of the rows carry a size: once, few, many, or a class if the clone is expanded.

- TRBJ2-7 TRBV4-1 CASSQGTGPTYEQYF
- TRBJ2-1 TRBV5-1 CASTPGLAGHNEQFF
once TRBJ2-1 TRBV6-1 CASSERAPYNEQFF
- TRBJ2-2 TRBV30 CAWTTGDTGELFF
few TRBJ2-5 TRBV11-2 CASSLDYTSGYSTTETQYF
- TRBJ1-4 TRBV5-1 CASSLGQGLTNEKLFF
- TRBJ2-7 TRBV30 CAWSVGPKSSEQYF
- TRBJ2-6 TRBV6-5 CASSYSGANVLTF
- TRBJ1-6 TRBV21-1 CASSQPGTPPWDSYNSPLHF
- TRBJ2-1 TRBV9 CASSPGGLAGVEQFF
- TRBJ2-5 TRBV21-1 CASSKLKVEGVTYQETQYF
- TRBJ1-1 TRBV29-1 CSVVSRGTEAFF
- TRBJ1-5 TRBV7-2 CASSFGTAYQPQHF
- TRBJ1-6 TRBV7-9 CASSPGGGNSPLHF
- TRBJ2-3 TRBV19 CASSGQGHTQYF
- TRBJ2-6 TRBV9 CASSPQGAGVLTF
once TRBJ2-7 TRBV6-1 CASSSGTERTVKQYF
few TRBJ2-2 TRBV19 CASSKGQGVDTGELFF
- TRBJ1-1 TRBV7-2 CASSFSGGDTEAFF
- TRBJ1-5 TRBV3-1/TRBV3-2 CASSPGQGFYSNQPQHF
- TRBJ1-1 TRBV7-2 CASSLGELMNTEAFF
- TRBJ1-6 TRBV9 CASSGGWTLNSPLHF
- TRBJ1-1 TRBV29-1 CSVEDLRIMNTEAFF